This record looks at one TCR beta chain sequence and its context. Its antigen remains undetermined. No base quality values were provided; no much bigger clone lies one nucleotide off. The data derive from a study of cytomegalovirus exposure and HLA in healthy donors (dated by TCRdb to 2016 to 2017). With regard to the full study: An earlier analysis of several hundred of the donors reported around 280 Gb of sequence data and 117 million unique TCR beta sequences obtained from about 179 million T cells. Every repertoire in the discovery cohort had been generated on one and the same sequencing platform. Genome-wide SNP genotypes for about 55% of the roughly 670 donors were used in a later genetic analysis, which treated that subset as a discovery cohort. The study aimed to test whether cataloging public T cell receptors could reveal signatures of past pathogen exposure. A later analysis re-examined previously published TCR beta repertoires from 600 to 700 donors and added high-resolution HLA genotyping to investigate patterns of TCR occurrence. Roughly 5 DR-DQ haplotypes were handled as single units for association and clustering because linkage in the cohort was strong. Both class I and class II loci were covered by HLA typing, at four-digit resolution. High-throughput TCR immunosequencing, statistical association of individual TCRs with disease status, and machine learning were combined to predict cytomegalovirus infection status. Alongside the repertoire data, information on donor age, sex, ethnicity and CMV serostatus was compiled. Among the roughly 380 genotyped donors, approximately 76% belonged to the genetic ancestry cluster associated with self-reported Caucasian donors. Across under 500 genotyped donors of the cohort, an average of about 240,000 unique TCR beta nucleotide sequences per donor were sequenced, and 15% to 20% of those sequences were non-productive. Typing coverage varied by locus: roughly 620-630 donors for A, B, C, DRB1 and DQB1; 500 to 550 for DQA1; about 590 for DPA1; around 490 for DPB1. In the later analysis, no new phenotypic data were used to find candidate immune exposures; instead, reliance was placed on TCR beta sequences and their occurrence across donors. To decide whether each TCR beta V gene segment behaved as functional or pseudogenic, an earlier analysis of over 500 of the donors relied on high-throughput TCR beta sequencing. Using immunosequencing, the study profiled T cell repertoires from approximately 700 subjects and related those repertoires to cytomegalovirus serostatus. A separate validation cohort of 90 to 150 different subjects was used in addition to the 666-subject first cohort. Approximately 310 gigabases of sequencing data and approximately 92 million unique TCR sequences made up an early release that covered approximately 650 HLA-typed donors. The paper as a whole reports these results and caveats: Linkage disequilibrium might explain the correlated functional status among segregating V segments, but an unknown experimental factor could not be ruled out. In a later analysis, several top co-occurrence clusters were reported to appear linked to parvovirus B19, influenza, CMV and Epstein-Barr virus. The classifier was reported to diagnose cytomegalovirus status with high specificity and sensitivity in both the original cohort and the validation cohort. For the cohort, immune exposure information was limited to CMV serostatus. The presence/absence analyses assumed that sequencing depth was roughly uniform across donors, and that assumption may not be true. Because counts were too low, some 16 rarely observed V segments, including chromosome 9 orphons, were excluded from the earlier analysis of a few hundred of the donors. In a later genetic analysis, fewer N-insertions in productive TCRs were reported among donors in an Asian-associated ancestry cluster than the roughly 700-donor mean. A later analysis found that TCR association rates varied across HLA loci, with DRB1 alleles showing the most associated TCRs and HLA-C alleles the fewest. Most TCR sequences were seen in very few donors, while some public TCRs were found in many individuals. In an earlier analysis of around 600 of the donors, most TCR beta V segments appeared in productive rearrangements about 90% or about 30% of the time, broadly matching IMGT annotations. Assigning TCR associations to individual alleles was difficult when HLA alleles, especially DR and DQ, strongly co-occurred. A further reported finding was that TCR beta sequences accurately predicted the HLA-A and HLA-B alleles for most subjects in the first cohort. This cohort had only TCR beta chains sequenced, and the lack of alpha or paired-chain data limited which features could be detected. The authors suggested that the approach could potentially be extended to other disease states and immunological phenotypes. Because HLA typing was missing for some donors at each locus, association tests included only the typed subset. In a later analysis, HLA-associated TCR beta chains showed more clonal expansion and lower generation probabilities than non-associated chains that were equally common. In a later genetic analysis, a missense DCLRE1C variant was associated with V-gene and J-gene trimming of TCR beta chains, and the association was replicated in an independent cohort. A total of fewer than 200 TCR beta chains were listed by the study as associated with cytomegalovirus. At a false discovery rate of 0.05, a later analysis linked 16,000 or so TCR beta sequences to specific HLA alleles. In a later analysis, most CMV-associated TCR beta chains were found to appear HLA-restricted, with HLA associations seemingly driven largely by CMV exposure. In vitro tests confirmed that a few of the cytomegalovirus-associated TCR beta chains recognize cytomegalovirus antigens. Some IMGT-functional V segments, including TRBV6-2 and TRBV6-3, could not be distinguished by the 87-base-pair reads and were therefore excluded. The sequencing pipeline was judged likely to have produced a cluster of highly shared sequence variants as a technical artifact.

Library construction relied on the immunoSEQ multiplex PCR assay. A mixture of 60 forward primers for TCR Vbeta segments and 13 reverse primers for TCR Jbeta segments was used in the multiplex PCR. The CDR3 region of rearranged TCR beta genes was amplified from genomic DNA with a multiplex PCR assay. Amplified TCR beta libraries were sequenced as 87-base-pair reads on the Illumina HiSeq System. As for the authors' bioinformatics: A later analysis counted about 80 million unique TCR beta chains across the 550 to 750 repertoires, and some 12 million of these chains were shared by at least two donors. To remove PCR and sequencing errors, raw reads were error-corrected and collapsed into unique sequences using a nearest-neighbor algorithm that merged closely related sequences. CDR3 sequences were aligned to IMGT reference sequences to assign V, D and J gene segments. For a sequence to be retained, a match of at least six nucleotides to both a V gene segment and a J gene segment was required. A rearrangement counted as productive if the CDR3 had no stop codons and remained in frame with V and J, and every other rearrangement counted as non-productive. Following IMGT convention, CDR3 was defined as the stretch from the second conserved V-encoded cysteine up to the conserved J-encoded phenylalanine. The earlier analysis of a few hundred of the donors excluded sequences that lacked an unambiguous match to a single V gene segment. An earlier analysis of under 750 of the donors called V segments functional above 56.7% productive rearrangements and segregating when the between-donor standard deviation exceeded 5%. A statistical classification framework was developed to diagnose cytomegalovirus status using the catalog of TCR beta chain sequences. In a later analysis, TCR nucleotide sequences were compared against IMGT/GENE-DB human TR gene sequences so that V and J genes could be assigned. Using the TCRdist pipeline, a later analysis assigned CDR3 sequences along with most-parsimonious VDJ recombination scenarios. In a later analysis, each TCR beta chain was defined by its CDR3 amino acid sequence together with its V-gene family, and reads lacking a unique V-gene family were excluded. A later analysis removed several hundred highly shared, low-generation-probability nucleotide sequences to deal with suspected cross-contamination and a sequencing artifact. In a later analysis, a clonal expansion index was calculated for each public chain from normalized within-repertoire ranks of inferred template counts. Generation probabilities in a later analysis came from a VDJ recombination model fitted to out-of-frame rearrangements, and those results were checked against IGoR. Hypergeometric tests were used in a later analysis to score TCR-TCR, TCR-HLA and TCR-CMV co-occurrence, with a repertoire-size bias correction applied to the TCR pairs. False discovery rates were estimated in a later analysis by permuting HLA or CMV assignments 20 times. In a later analysis, co-occurring TCRs were grouped using DBSCAN, and TCRdist sequence similarity was added for clustering within HLA-allele-positive subsets. Co-occurrence clustering excluded repertoires with fewer than 30,000 or more than 120,000 public chains, plus five with anomalous nucleotide sharing. TCRdb stores this immuneACCESS table with in-frame sequences only. Part of the clones is absent; in the studies checked, under half of the shortfall reflects unresolved V genes, and no reason is known for the rest. Clonal size and the V and J genes are those of that table, whereas D and trimming came from the DNA. Present in this sample are 110,000 or so clones, around 82% of which were seen just once. The ten largest clonotypes hold around 5.8% of the sample.

The cohort was made up of 650 to 700 healthy bone marrow donors. All cohort members were sampled while nominally healthy, although unrecorded immune exposures were likely present. The donor tested CMV seropositive and was one of the 289 seropositive cohort members. Each donor provided a peripheral blood sample, and peripheral blood mononuclear cells were used for TCR beta sequencing. The Qiagen DNeasy Blood Extraction Kit was used to extract genomic DNA from the blood cell samples. The CDR1 and CDR2 encoded by the germline V gene are SQVTM and ANQGSEA. Inclusive of the bounding cysteine and phenylalanine, the CDR3 is 13 residues long. The CDR3 DNA has 39 bases and is translated from base 1. The junction shows trimming of 7 bases on V and 6 bases on J, plus 16 bases between the germline ends.

The origin of this receptor is a woman aged 25 to 39 in good health and CMV-seropositive. The rearranged segments are TRBV29-1 and TRBJ1-5, with a tentative D gene TRBD1 over 6 matching bases. Specimen: PBMCs. This receptor carries the CDR3 CSDILGHLQPQHF. At the DNA level, the sequence is TGCAGCGACATACTGGGACATCTTCAGCCCCAGCATTTT.